The TCR beta chain under discussion was sequenced for a study of blood T cells in healthy people across ages. Overall study context: About one barcoded beta molecule per two T cells came from capture by template switching.

Germline V CDR1 and CDR2: SNHLY, FYNNEI. This CDR3 region has 17 residues. With V trimmed by 6 bases and J by 4 bases, 13 bases remained unmatched. This clonotype was observed a few times. Using a J-beta primer mix together with a sample-barcoded 5' primer, a second PCR was run for about 6 to 11 cycles. TCRdb passed the 5' RACE reads through MiXCR, listing each CDR3 protein once. Among approximately 1,000,000 distinct CDR3 sequences listed, roughly two fifths were seen once. The sequence derives from a man between 18 and 29 years old in good health. The specimen sequenced was blood. The chain combines TRBV2 with TRBJ1-2, with TRBD1 matching over 11 bases. The CDR3 coding sequence is TGTGCCAGCAGGCCCCCGGGACAGGGGGACTTACGCTATGGCTACACCTTC. Protein sequence: CASRPPGQGDLRYGYTF.